Below, 2 T cell receptor beta chains from the same sample are listed, as sequenced in a study of blood T cell repertoires in COVID-19. This table comes from immunoSEQ multiplex PCR, and its TCRdb copy is limited to in-frame clones, with some not included. The sample carries just over 300,000 clones, 75% to 90% recorded once. Material for sequencing was PBMCs or T cells enriched from blood (not recorded which). These receptors were collected from a woman in her thirties or forties who had recovered from COVID-19.

Only a few counts were recorded for this clone. CDR3 DNA sequence: TGCAGCGCCCCATTCGGGACAGGGAACTATGGCTACACCTTC. Amino acid sequence: CSAPFGTGNYGYTF. V usage is TRBV29-1 and J usage is TRBJ1-2; 9 bases line up with TRBD1. Germline CDR1 reads SQVTM; CDR2 reads ANQGSEA. V lost 7 bases, J lost 2 bases, and 8 bases stayed unmatched. This CDR3 is built from 14 residues.

V gene TRBV28 combines with J gene TRBJ2-7; perhaps TRBD1 as D (6 bases). Deletions cut 2 bases from V and 2 bases from J, with 10 bases between. Germline V lookup: CDR1 MDHEN, CDR2 SYDVKM. The CDR3 is made up of 14 amino acids. CDR3 bases: TGTGCCAGCAGTTTACCCGGGACAACCTACGAGCAGTACTTC. Translated, it gives CASSLPGTTYEQYF. The complete variable domain, with remaining parts taken from reference TRBV28 and TRBJ2-7, reads DVKVTQSSRYLVKRTGEKVFLECVQDMDHENMFWYRQDPGLGLRLIYFSYDVKMKEKGDIPEGYSVSREKKERFSLILESASTNQTSMYLCASSLPGTTYEQYFGPGTRLTVT.